These 12 T cell receptor beta chains came from one sample sequenced in a study of T-cell reconstitution after alpha-beta-depleted transplantation in children. During its preparation, the TCRbeta library received unique molecular identifiers. TCRdb ran MiXCR on the PCR reads and lists one entry per CDR3 protein. The table has hundreds of thousands of distinct CDR3 sequences, 16% seen once. Material: PBMCs from the stem cell graft donor, obtained from the stem cell graft. Source of these receptors: a human donor who donated a stem cell graft to a child with acute myeloid leukemia.

This clonotype appeared many times. The chain joins TRBV12-3 or TRBV12-4 to TRBJ1-5, with D unresolved. The CDR3 is made up of 13 amino acids. The ends were cut back, 1 base at V and 7 bases at J, with 8 bases in the middle. CDR3: CASSLVGVQPQHF. The CDR3 region has the DNA TGTGCCAGCAGTTTAGTTGGTGTGCAGCCCCAGCATTTT.

This clonotype was counted ten times or more. The rearrangement joins TRBV7-6 to TRBJ1-3; 7 nucleotides match TRBD1. The CDR3 has 17 amino acids. V lost 0 bases and J lost 8; bases outside the gene matches: 13. The germline V gene encodes CDR1 SGHVS and CDR2 FNYEAQ. CDR3: CASSLARTGPPKDTIYF. The DNA for the CDR3 is TGTGCCAGCAGCTTAGCTAGGACAGGACCTCCCAAGGACACCATATATTTT.

The chain uses TRBV3-1 and TRBJ1-4; 7 nucleotides line up with TRBD1. The germline CDR1 and CDR2 sequences are LGHDT and YNNKEL (reference sequence). CDR3 length: 15 residues. V shed 2 bases, J shed 5 bases, and the junction held 5 bases outside the gene matches. CDR3 nucleotides: TGTGCCAGCAGCCAACTCGGGACAGCCAATGAAAAACTGTTTTTT. Protein sequence: CASSQLGTANEKLFF.

The sample holds many counts of this clonotype. The V and J genes are TRBV20-1 and TRBJ2-3; D might be TRBD2 (6 bases). Germline loops: CDR1 DFQATT, CDR2 SNEGSKA (reference sequence). CDR3 length: 14 amino acids. Trimming cost V 0 bases and J 8 bases, with 15 bases left between them. CDR3 sequence: CSAREGGRKVTQYF. DNA for the CDR3: TGCAGTGCTAGAGAGGGGGGTCGCAAGGTTACGCAGTATTTT.

This clonotype has only a few counts. The chain employs TRBV5-1 and TRBJ1-1; no clear D gene. The CDR3 has 18 residues. Per the germline V gene, CDR1 is SGHRS and CDR2 is YFSETQ. Trimming removed 1 base at V and 0 bases at J, with 19 bases between. The CDR3 spells CASSLSRTGSSMNTEAFF. The CDR3 DNA reads as TGCGCCAGCAGCTTGTCGCGAACGGGGTCGTCGATGAACACTGAAGCTTTCTTT. Complete variable domain (other parts from reference TRBV5-1 and TRBJ1-1): KAGVTQTPRYLIKTRGQQVTLSCSPISGHRSVSWYQQTPGQGLQFLFEYFSETQRNKGNFPGRFSGRQFSNSRSEMNVSTLELGDSALYLCASSLSRTGSSMNTEAFFGQGTRLTVV.

The J gene is TRBJ2-7, the V gene TRBV4-3, with D hard to call. This CDR3 comprises 15 residues. The germline V gene encodes CDR1 LGHNA and CDR2 YSLEER. V lost 0 bases to trimming and J lost 7 bases, with 16 bases between them. CDR3 sequence: CASSQDHNMVGEQYF. The CDR3 DNA is TGCGCCAGCAGCCAAGATCACAACATGGTGGGGGAGCAGTACTTC.

V is TRBV11-3 and J is TRBJ2-7, with D tentatively TRBD1 (6 bases). The germline gives CDR1 SGHNT, CDR2 YENEEA. There are 16 residues in the CDR3. Trimming cost V 6 bases and J 0 bases, with 18 bases left between them. CDR3 residues: CASSIPGVGGSYEQYF. The DNA for the CDR3 is TGTGCCAGCAGTATCCCAGGGGTCGGTGGCTCCTACGAGCAGTACTTC.

This clonotype was seen at least ten times. The chain combines TRBV29-1 with TRBJ1-2; TRBD1 matches 10 bases. The CDR3 has 13 residues. Germline lookup yields CDR1 SQVTM and CDR2 ANQGSEA. V lost 6 bases, J lost 4 bases, and 5 bases stayed unmatched. The CDR3 DNA reads TGCAGCGTCGGGACAGGGGCCGGCTATGGCTACACCTTC. Translating it yields CSVGTGAGYGYTF.

The table lists this clonotype with a few counts. The chain couples TRBV24-1 to TRBJ1-2; D may be TRBD1 (5 bases). The CDR3 totals 15 residues. In germline, CDR1 is KGHDR, CDR2 SFDVKD. Trimming took off 4 bases at V and 4 bases at J, with 15 bases between the two ends. CDR3 protein: CATSDTAMGPYGYTF. The CDR3, as DNA: TGTGCCACCAGTGACACAGCCATGGGACCCTATGGCTACACCTTC.

This clonotype appeared many times. The chain uses TRBV12-3 or TRBV12-4 and TRBJ2-5; D is undetermined. V dropped 1 base and J dropped 4 bases, with 10 bases sitting between them. The CDR3 loop spans 14 amino acids. The CDR3 coding sequence is TGTGCCAGCAGTTTAGTGGGGAACATAGAGACCCAGTACTTC. As protein: CASSLVGNIETQYF.

The CDR3: CASSSDTAAKNIQYF. The CDR3 bases are TGTGCCAGCAGCTCGGACACCGCAGCCAAAAACATTCAGTACTTC. The genes are TRBV11-1 and TRBJ2-4, with a tentative D call TRBD1 (5 bases). The CDR3 runs 15 residues. V lost 4 bases, J lost 0 bases, and 10 bases lay in between. CDR1 and CDR2 (germline): SGHAT, FQDESV (reference sequence).

The rearrangement uses TRBV4-3 and TRBJ2-5; no reliable D call. There are 13 residues in the CDR3. The germline V gene encodes CDR1 LGHNA and CDR2 YSLEER. V shed 1 base and J shed 5 bases, with 8 bases lying between them. CDR3 region: CASSQGVVETQYF. The DNA of the CDR3 is TGCGCCAGCAGCCAAGGCGTGGTCGAGACCCAGTACTTC.